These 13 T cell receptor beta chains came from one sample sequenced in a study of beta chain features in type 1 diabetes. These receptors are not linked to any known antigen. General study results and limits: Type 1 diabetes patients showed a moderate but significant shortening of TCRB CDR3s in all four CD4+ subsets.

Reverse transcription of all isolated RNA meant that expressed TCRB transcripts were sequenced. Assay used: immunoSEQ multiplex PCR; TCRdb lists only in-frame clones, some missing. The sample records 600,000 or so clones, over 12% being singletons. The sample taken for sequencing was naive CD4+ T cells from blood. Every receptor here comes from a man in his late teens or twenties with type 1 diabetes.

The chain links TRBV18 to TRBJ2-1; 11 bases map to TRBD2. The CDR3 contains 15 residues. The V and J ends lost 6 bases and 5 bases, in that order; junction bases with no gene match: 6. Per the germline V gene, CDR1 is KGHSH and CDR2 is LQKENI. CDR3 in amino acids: CASSLAGGRDNEQFF. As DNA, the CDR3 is TGTGCCAGCTCTCTAGCGGGGGGCCGCGACAATGAGCAGTTCTTC.

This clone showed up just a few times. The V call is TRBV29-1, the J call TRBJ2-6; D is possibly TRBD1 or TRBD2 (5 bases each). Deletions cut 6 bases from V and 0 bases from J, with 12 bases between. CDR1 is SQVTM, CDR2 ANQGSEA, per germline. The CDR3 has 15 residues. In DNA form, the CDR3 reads TGCAGCGTACCCGCCGGGACCTCTGGGGCCAACGTCCTGACTTTC. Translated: CSVPAGTSGANVLTF.

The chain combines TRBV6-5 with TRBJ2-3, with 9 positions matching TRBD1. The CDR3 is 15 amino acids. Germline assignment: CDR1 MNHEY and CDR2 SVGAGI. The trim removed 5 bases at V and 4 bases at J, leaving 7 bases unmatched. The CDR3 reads CASSRGTGRSDTQYF. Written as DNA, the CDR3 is TGTGCCAGCAGTCGCGGGACAGGGCGGTCAGATACGCAGTATTTT.

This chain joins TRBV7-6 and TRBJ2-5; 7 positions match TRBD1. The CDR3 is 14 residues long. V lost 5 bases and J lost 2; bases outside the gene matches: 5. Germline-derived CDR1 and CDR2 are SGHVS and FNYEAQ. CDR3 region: CASSARTGQETQYF. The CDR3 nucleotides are TGTGCCAGCAGCGCGCGGACAGGACAAGAGACCCAGTACTTC.

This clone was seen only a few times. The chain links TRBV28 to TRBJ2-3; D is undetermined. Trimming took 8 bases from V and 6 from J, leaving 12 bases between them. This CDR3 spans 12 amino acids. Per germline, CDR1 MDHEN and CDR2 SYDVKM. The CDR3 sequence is CASLSLPDTQYF. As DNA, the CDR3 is TGTGCCAGCCTCAGTCTCCCCGATACGCAGTATTTT.

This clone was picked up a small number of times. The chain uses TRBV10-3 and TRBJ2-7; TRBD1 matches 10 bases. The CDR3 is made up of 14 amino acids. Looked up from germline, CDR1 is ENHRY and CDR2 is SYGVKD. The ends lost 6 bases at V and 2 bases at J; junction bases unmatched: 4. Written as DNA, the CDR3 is TGTGCCATCAGCGGGACAGGGGATACCTACGAGCAGTACTTC. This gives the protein CAISGTGDTYEQYF.

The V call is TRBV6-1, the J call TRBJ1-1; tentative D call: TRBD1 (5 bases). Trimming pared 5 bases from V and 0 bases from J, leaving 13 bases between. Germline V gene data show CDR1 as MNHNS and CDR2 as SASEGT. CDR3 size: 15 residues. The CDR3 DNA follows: TGTGCCAGCAGTCAGGGTAGGCGGATGAACACTGAAGCTTTCTTT. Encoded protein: CASSQGRRMNTEAFF.

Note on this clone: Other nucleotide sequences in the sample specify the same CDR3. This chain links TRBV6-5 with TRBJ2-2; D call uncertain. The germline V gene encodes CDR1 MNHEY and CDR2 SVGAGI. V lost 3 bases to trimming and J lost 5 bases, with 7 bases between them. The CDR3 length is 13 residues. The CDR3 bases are TGTGCCAGCAGTTATCCAGAGACCGGGGAGCTGTTTTTT. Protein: CASSYPETGELFF.

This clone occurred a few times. CDR3 residues: CASSASRGDGETQYF. The CDR3 DNA is TGTGCCAGCAGTGCTTCGCGGGGGGACGGAGAGACCCAGTACTTC. The gene calls are TRBV25-1 and TRBJ2-5; the match to TRBD2 covers 8 bases. The V gene end was trimmed by 4 bases and the J gene end by 4 bases; junction bases not matched to a gene: 8. Germline V gene data show CDR1 as MGHDK and CDR2 as SYGVNS. The CDR3 length is 15 residues.

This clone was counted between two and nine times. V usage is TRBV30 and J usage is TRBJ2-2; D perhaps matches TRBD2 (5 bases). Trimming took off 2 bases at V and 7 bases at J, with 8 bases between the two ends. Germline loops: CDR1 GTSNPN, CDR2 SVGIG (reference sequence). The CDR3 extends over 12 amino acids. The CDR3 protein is CAWSSGIGELFF. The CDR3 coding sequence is TGTGCCTGGAGTTCGGGAATCGGGGAGCTGTTTTTT.

The CDR3 nucleotides are TGTGCCAGCAGTCCTAGCGGGGGAGGAACAGATACGCAGTATTTT. Its protein is CASSPSGGGTDTQYF. The rearrangement uses TRBV9 and TRBJ2-3, with 10 nucleotides matching TRBD2. Germline V CDR1 and CDR2: SGDLS, YYNGEE. Trimming cost V 5 bases and J 3 bases; bases outside gene matches: 6. This CDR3 contains 15 residues.

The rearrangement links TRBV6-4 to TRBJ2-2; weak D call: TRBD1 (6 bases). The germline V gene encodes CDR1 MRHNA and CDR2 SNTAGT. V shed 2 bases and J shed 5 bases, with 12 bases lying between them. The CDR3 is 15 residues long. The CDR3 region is CASSDPGERTGELFF. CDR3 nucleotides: TGTGCCAGCAGTGACCCAGGGGAAAGAACCGGGGAGCTGTTTTTT.

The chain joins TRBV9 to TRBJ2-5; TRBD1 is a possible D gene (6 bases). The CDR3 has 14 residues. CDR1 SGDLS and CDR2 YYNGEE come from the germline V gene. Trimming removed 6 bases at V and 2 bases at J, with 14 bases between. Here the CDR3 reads CASNGGRGQETQYF. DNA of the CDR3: TGTGCCAGCAACGGTGGCAGGGGACAAGAGACCCAGTACTTC.